A single sample is the source of the 7 T cell receptor beta chains below, sequenced in a study of shared clonotypes between healthy human individuals. Naive CD8 cells lacked CD45RO and underwent positive selection for CCR7, leaving out terminally differentiated effector memory CD45RA+ cells. Profiling relied on immunoSEQ multiplex PCR, and the TCRdb table lists in-frame clones only, not all of them. The table lists roughly 1,800,000 clones, around 96% of them singletons. The sequencing input was naive CD8+ T cells sorted from blood. These receptors all come from a man younger than 35 in good health.

The J gene is TRBJ1-6, the V gene TRBV7-3; D is uncertain. The CDR3 loop spans 13 amino acids. Per germline, CDR1 SGHTA and CDR2 FQGTGA. Trimming shortened V by 7 bases and J by 6 bases, and 10 bases separated the two germline ends. CDR3 sequence: CASTQSINSPLHF. As DNA, the CDR3 is TGTGCCAGCACCCAATCCATTAATTCACCCCTCCACTTT. Variable domain in full (rest from reference TRBV7-3 and TRBJ1-6): GAGVSQTPSNKVTEKGKYVELRCDPISGHTALYWYRQSLGQGPEFLIYFQGTGAADDSGLPNDRFFAVRPEGSVSTLKIQRTERGDSAVYLCASTQSINSPLHFGNGTRLTVT.

The CDR3 nucleotides are TGTGCCAGCACCGGACCTTTGAGCTCCTACGAGCAGTACTTC. Protein: CASTGPLSSYEQYF. The chain joins TRBV6-1 to TRBJ2-7; D not certain. The CDR3 extends over 14 amino acids. V was shortened by 7 bases and J by 0 bases, with 13 bases between the two germline ends. Germline values: CDR1 MNHNS, CDR2 SASEGT.

This chain uses TRBV6-5 with TRBJ2-2, with D possibly called TRBD1 or TRBD2 (6 bases each). The germline V and J ends were trimmed by 6 bases and 4 bases, with 15 bases remaining between them. The CDR3 runs to 15 residues. CDR1 and CDR2 from the germline V gene are MNHEY and SVGAGI. The CDR3 here is CASSHREESTGELFF. The CDR3 DNA is TGTGCCAGCAGCCACAGGGAGGAAAGCACCGGGGAGCTGTTTTTT.

The chain is built from TRBV5-1 and TRBJ1-6; D is unclear. Germline CDR1 SGHRS, CDR2 YFSETQ. The V gene lost 3 bases and the J gene lost 8 bases, with 6 bases spanning the gap. CDR3 length: 12 amino acids. The CDR3 spells CASSSGYSPLHF. Here the CDR3 DNA reads TGCGCCAGCAGCTCCGGTTATTCACCCCTCCACTTT.

This chain links TRBV23-1 with TRBJ2-4; tentatively, D is TRBD1 (6 bases). TRBV23-1 is assigned to the ORF class and has an uncertain function. The V end was cut by 4 bases, the J end by 7 bases, with 20 bases between. The CDR3 is made up of 16 amino acids. CDR3 nucleotides: TGCGCCAGCAGTCGGGGCCGGGACCCCCAGGGGAACATTCAGTACTTC. It specifies CASSRGRDPQGNIQYF.

On this clone itself: Other DNA sequences in the sample encode the same CDR3. The chain carries TRBV11-2 and TRBJ2-3, with unresolved D. This CDR3 has 14 residues. Per germline, CDR1 SGHAT and CDR2 FQNNGV. The V gene lost 1 base and the J gene lost 2 bases, with 7 bases spanning the gap. The CDR3 sequence: CASSLVAFTDTQYF. DNA for the CDR3: TGTGCCAGCAGCTTAGTCGCTTTCACAGATACGCAGTATTTT.

The chain has TRBV19 and TRBJ2-3; D unclear. The CDR3 consists of 16 residues. Trimming cost V 3 bases and J 2 bases, with 15 bases left between them. Germline V gene lookup returns CDR1 LNHDA and CDR2 SQIVND (reference sequence). The CDR3 DNA reads as TGTGCCAGTAGTATCGGTTTGGACGGCTACACAGATACGCAGTATTTT. Encoded protein: CASSIGLDGYTDTQYF.